Detailed here is one TCR beta chain. This sample stems from a study of shared clonotypes between healthy human individuals. The CDR3 covers 12 residues. Germline V gene data show CDR1 as SGHAT and CDR2 as FQNNGV. Deletions cut 3 bases from V and 2 bases from J, with 4 bases between. In replicate PCRs of sorted subsets, approximately 210 ng DNA, about 30,000 T cell genomes, was used. Sequencing used immunoSEQ multiplex PCR; TCRdb keeps in-frame clones, though not all of them. The table lists around 2,000,000 clones, 95% of them singletons. This receptor was identified in a man between 18 and 29 years old in good health. V gene TRBV11-2 combines with J gene TRBJ1-1; no definite D call. Sequenced: naive CD4+ T cells sorted from blood. Subset described: CD45RA+ positively selected. As DNA, the CDR3 is TGTGCCAGCAGCTTTCCCAACACTGAAGCTTTCTTT. Residues: CASSFPNTEAFF. Together with reference TRBV11-2 and TRBJ1-1, the CDR3 gives the full variable domain: EAGVAQSPRYKIIEKRQSVAFWCNPISGHATLYWYQQILGQGPKLLIQFQNNGVVDDSQLPKDRFSAERLKGVDSTLKIQPAKLEDSAVYLCASSFPNTEAFFGQGTRLTVV.